This passage covers 24 T cell receptor beta chains from one sample sequenced in a study of T cells after yellow fever vaccination. One entry per CDR3 protein, called by TCRdb with MiXCR from the 5' RACE reads. The data contain around 160,000 distinct CDR3 sequences, 6% to 7.5% of them singletons. The sequences come from CD4+ T cells sorted from PBMCs, collected less than 6 days after the first yellow fever vaccination. The receptors were gathered from a man younger than 30 who received the YFV17D yellow fever vaccine.

The chain carries TRBV14 and TRBJ2-2; D uncertain. Germline loops: CDR1 SGHDN, CDR2 FVKESK. Between the trimmed V and J ends, which lost 5 bases and 4 bases, there was a span of 8 bases. The CDR3 covers 13 residues. The CDR3 sequence is CASSSQITGELFF. In DNA form, the CDR3 reads TGTGCCAGCAGCTCACAGATCACCGGGGAGCTGTTTTTT.

This chain links TRBV7-6 with TRBJ2-3; D gene ambiguous. CDR1 is SGHVS and CDR2 is FNYEAQ in the germline V gene. The CDR3 is 12 amino acids. With 5 bases removed from V and 3 bases from J, the gap between germline ends came to 6 bases. The CDR3 DNA is TGTGCCAGCAGCCACGCTACAGATACGCAGTATTTT. Residues: CASSHATDTQYF.

In the case of this clonotype: A read error may explain this, as a much larger clone is one base away. The genes are TRBV2 and TRBJ2-7; D is unresolved. V was shortened by 6 bases and J by 1 base, with 16 bases between the two germline ends. This CDR3 is 15 amino acids long. Germline CDR1 and CDR2: SNHLY and FYNNEI. The CDR3 protein is CASRPPLRYSYEQYF. The CDR3 coding sequence is TGTGCCAGCAGACCCCCCCTAAGGTATTCCTACGAGCAGTACTTC.

This clonotype was picked up a small number of times. The gene calls are TRBV5-1 and TRBJ1-1; the match to TRBD1 covers 9 bases. V was pared by 4 bases and J by 7 bases, with 11 bases of the junction left unmatched. The CDR3 totals 15 residues. Looked up from germline, CDR1 is SGHRS and CDR2 is YFSETQ. The CDR3 bases are TGCGCCAGCAGCCCGACCGACAGGGGGACGGGTGAAGCTTTCTTT. Its translation: CASSPTDRGTGEAFF. The full variable domain, in which reference TRBV5-1 and TRBJ1-1 provide the parts outside the CDR3, is KAGVTQTPRYLIKTRGQQVTLSCSPISGHRSVSWYQQTPGQGLQFLFEYFSETQRNKGNFPGRFSGRQFSNSRSEMNVSTLELGDSALYLCASSPTDRGTGEAFFGQGTRLTVV.

In its sample, this clonotype was seen many times. The J gene is TRBJ2-2, the V gene TRBV7-2, with D unclear. The germline gives CDR1 SGHTA, CDR2 FQGNSA. Trimming took off 3 bases at V and 4 bases at J, with 9 bases between the two ends. CDR3 size: 14 residues. Here the CDR3 reads CASSFSGFTGELFF. In DNA, the CDR3 is TGTGCCAGCAGCTTTTCGGGTTTCACCGGGGAGCTGTTTTTT.

CDR3 sequence (DNA): TGTGCCAGCAACGGACAGAACTCTGGGGCCAACGTCCTGACTTTC. This codes for CASNGQNSGANVLTF. V usage is TRBV4-2 and J usage is TRBJ2-6; D might be TRBD1 (6 bases). Germline V lookup: CDR1 LGHNA, CDR2 YNFKEQ. This CDR3 region has 15 residues. Trimming removed 7 bases at V and 0 bases at J, with 10 bases between.

V gene TRBV7-2 combines with J gene TRBJ2-2; D gene uncertain. The CDR3 runs to 15 residues. Germline V gives CDR1 SGHTA, CDR2 FQGNSA. V lost 6 bases and J lost 1, with 12 bases in between. The CDR3 here is CASRQDRQNTGELFF. The DNA of the CDR3 is TGTGCCAGCAGACAAGATCGCCAGAACACCGGGGAGCTGTTTTTT.

This clonotype was counted a few times. The CDR3 loop is CSASRAQQETQYF. The CDR3 coding sequence is TGCAGTGCTAGCAGGGCCCAGCAAGAGACCCAGTACTTC. This rearrangement joins TRBV20-1 to TRBJ2-5; D is possibly TRBD1 (5 bases). Trimming pared 3 bases from V and 2 bases from J, leaving 10 bases between. CDR1 DFQATT and CDR2 SNEGSKA come from the germline V gene (reference sequence). This CDR3 is 13 amino acids long.

There are many counts of this clonotype. The chain employs TRBV6-5 and TRBJ2-2; 7 bases are a match to TRBD1. J gave up 3 bases and V 2 bases, and 9 bases lay outside the gene matches. Germline V gene data show CDR1 as MNHEY and CDR2 as SVGAGI. The CDR3 is made up of 17 amino acids. CDR3 DNA: TGTGCCAGCAGTTACCCCTCTACAGGGGCGTACACCGGGGAGCTGTTTTTT. Translated, it gives CASSYPSTGAYTGELFF.

This clonotype came up many times. The V call is TRBV6-1, the J call TRBJ2-3, with TRBD2 as a possible D gene (6 bases). Germline V CDR1 and CDR2: MNHNS, SASEGT. V lost 6 bases and J lost 5, with 21 bases in between. The CDR3 has 16 amino acids. CDR3 nucleotide sequence: TGTGCCAGCAGACCAACTAGCCCAACTGGGGGAGATACGCAGTATTTT. Protein: CASRPTSPTGGDTQYF.

This clonotype came up many times. The chain recombines TRBV7-2 with TRBJ2-1; D call uncertain. The V end lost 2 bases, the J end lost 7 bases, and 6 bases lay between the germline ends. CDR3 size: 12 residues. Germline V gene lookup returns CDR1 SGHTA and CDR2 FQGNSA. CDR3 in amino acids: CASSLIRNEQFF. CDR3 nucleotide sequence: TGTGCCAGCAGCTTAATCAGAAATGAGCAGTTCTTC.

At least ten counts were recorded for this clonotype. The rearrangement joins TRBV24-1 to TRBJ1-1; D gene unclear. The V end was cut by 9 bases, the J end by 3 bases, with 10 bases between. CDR3 length equals 12 residues. Germline V gives CDR1 KGHDR, CDR2 SFDVKD. The DNA for the CDR3 is TGTGCCACCCTGTCTGGGGACACTGAAGCTTTCTTT. Its translation: CATLSGDTEAFF.

This clonotype was observed a handful of times. V gene TRBV7-3 combines with J gene TRBJ2-1, with no clear D. Trimming cost V 0 bases and J 7 bases, with 13 bases left between them. Germline lookup yields CDR1 SGHTA and CDR2 FQGTGA. The CDR3 length is 15 residues. CDR3 sequence (DNA): TGTGCCAGCAGCTTAACCGGCAGCCCTGGGAATGAGCAGTTCTTC. Protein product: CASSLTGSPGNEQFF.

The chain uses TRBV5-1 and TRBJ1-5; 7 bases are a match to TRBD1. CDR1 SGHRS and CDR2 YFSETQ come from the germline V gene. This CDR3 is 15 amino acids long. The junction had 10 bases not matched to a gene; V was cut back by 5 bases and J by 5 bases. CDR3 in DNA: TGCGCCAGCAGATCCACCGGGACAGAGGATCAGCCCCAGCATTTT. Translation gives CASRSTGTEDQPQHF.

This chain links TRBV29-1 with TRBJ2-3; perhaps TRBD2 as D (6 bases). This CDR3 contains 13 residues. CDR1 and CDR2 from the germline V gene are SQVTM and ANQGSEA. V lost 3 bases and J lost 1, with 8 bases in between. CDR3 sequence reads: CSVDGGGTDTQYF. The CDR3 DNA reads as TGCAGCGTTGACGGGGGAGGCACAGATACGCAGTATTTT.

This clonotype has only a few counts. The chain links TRBV6-5 to TRBJ2-1; 8 bases fit TRBD2. This CDR3 spans 19 amino acids. Per germline, CDR1 MNHEY and CDR2 SVGAGI. J was trimmed by 4 bases and V by 2 bases; bases with no gene match: 16. The CDR3 protein is CASSYQPSHTSGKYNEQFF. In DNA form, the CDR3 reads TGTGCCAGCAGTTACCAACCTTCTCACACTAGCGGAAAATACAATGAGCAGTTCTTC.

This clonotype has ten or more counts. The genes are TRBV5-1 and TRBJ2-3; the D is unclear. The length of the CDR3 is 12 residues. V dropped 6 bases and J dropped 5 bases, with 10 bases sitting between them. Germline loops: CDR1 SGHRS, CDR2 YFSETQ. CDR3 loop: CASKFGIDTQYF. CDR3 in DNA: TGCGCCAGCAAATTTGGGATAGATACGCAGTATTTT.

The chain uses TRBV5-1 and TRBJ2-3, with TRBD2 matching over 13 bases. The trim removed 4 bases at V and 1 base at J, leaving 6 bases unmatched. Germline lookup yields CDR1 SGHRS and CDR2 YFSETQ. This CDR3 has 17 residues. CDR3 in DNA: TGCGCCAGCAGCCCGGGACTAGCGGGGCGGGGCACAGATACGCAGTATTTT. Encoded protein: CASSPGLAGRGTDTQYF.

This clonotype was recorded many times. This sequence joins TRBV28 and TRBJ1-1, with D possibly matching TRBD1 (5 bases). The V gene's germline CDR1 is MDHEN and CDR2 SYDVKM. CDR3 length equals 13 residues. V was clipped by 6 bases and J by 4 bases, with 12 bases between them. The CDR3 DNA reads as TGTGCCAGCAGGACGGAGGGGAGCACTGAAGCTTTCTTT. Encoded protein: CASRTEGSTEAFF.

This clonotype has a count of ten or more. J is TRBJ1-1 and V is TRBV2; D remains unclear. The germline V gene has CDR1 SNHLY and CDR2 FYNNEI. This CDR3 region has 13 residues. V was trimmed by 7 bases and J by 1 base, leaving 10 bases between them. The CDR3 DNA follows: TGTGCCAGCACCTACCAAGGGAACACTGAAGCTTTCTTT. This gives the protein CASTYQGNTEAFF.

This clonotype was observed a handful of times. The V gene is TRBV12-3 or TRBV12-4, the J gene TRBJ1-1; 7 nucleotides match TRBD1. CDR3 length: 13 residues. After removal of 8 bases from V and 6 bases from J, the junction contained 9 bases not matched to a gene. CDR3 coding DNA: TGTGCCAGCTCCAGGGGGGAACCTGCTGAAGCTTTCTTT. Protein sequence: CASSRGEPAEAFF.

The chain combines TRBV10-3 with TRBJ1-1, with D unresolved. This CDR3 has 16 residues. Trimming removed 0 bases from V and 0 bases from J, with 11 bases in between. Germline loops: CDR1 ENHRY, CDR2 SYGVKD. The CDR3 loop is CAISESRTAMNTEAFF. Here the CDR3 DNA reads TGTGCCATCAGTGAGTCAAGGACCGCCATGAACACTGAAGCTTTCTTT.

This clonotype was seen many times. The chain couples TRBV3-1 to TRBJ1-2, with D tentatively TRBD1 (5 bases). The germline V and J ends were trimmed by 1 base and 8 bases, with 14 bases remaining between them. The CDR3 totals 14 residues. CDR1 and CDR2 from the germline V gene are LGHDT and YNNKEL (reference sequence). CDR3 in amino acids: CASSQGRTGPGYTF. The CDR3 DNA reads as TGTGCCAGCAGCCAAGGAAGGACGGGACCCGGCTACACCTTC.

This clonotype appeared many times. This chain uses TRBV20-1 with TRBJ2-2; TRBD1 is a possible D gene (5 bases). This CDR3 comprises 14 residues. Germline CDR1 and CDR2: DFQATT and SNEGSKA (reference sequence). V was shortened by 1 base and J by 3 bases, with 9 bases between the two germline ends. The CDR3 is CSARAPRDTGELFF. The DNA of the CDR3 is TGCAGTGCTAGAGCCCCCAGGGACACCGGGGAGCTGTTTTTT.